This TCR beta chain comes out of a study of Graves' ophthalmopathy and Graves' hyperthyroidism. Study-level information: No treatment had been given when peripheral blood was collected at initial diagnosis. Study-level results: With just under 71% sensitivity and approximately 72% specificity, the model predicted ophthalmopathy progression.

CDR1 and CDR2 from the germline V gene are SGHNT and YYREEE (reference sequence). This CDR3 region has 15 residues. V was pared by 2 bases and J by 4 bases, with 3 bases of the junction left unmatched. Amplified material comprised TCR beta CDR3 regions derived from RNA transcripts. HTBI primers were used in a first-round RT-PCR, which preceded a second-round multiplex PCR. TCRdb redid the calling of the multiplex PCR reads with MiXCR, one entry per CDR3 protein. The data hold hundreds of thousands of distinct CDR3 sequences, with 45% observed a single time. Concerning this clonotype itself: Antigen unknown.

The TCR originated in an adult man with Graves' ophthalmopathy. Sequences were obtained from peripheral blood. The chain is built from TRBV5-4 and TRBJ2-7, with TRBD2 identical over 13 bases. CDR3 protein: CASSFSGLAGYEQYF. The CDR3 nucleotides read TGTGCCAGCAGCTTCTCGGGACTAGCGGGGTACGAGCAGTACTTC.